Below are 21 T cell receptor beta chains sequenced from a single sample in a study of shared clonotypes between healthy human individuals. The repertoire was sequenced with immunoSEQ multiplex PCR; TCRdb's copy has only in-frame clones and lacks some. The data show over 950,000 clones, roughly 80% seen once. The source material was memory CD4+ T cells from PBMCs. Stated subset: CD45RA-negative fraction. These TCRs come from a man between 18 and 29 years old in good health. Some clones in this sample may be carry-over from other donors' samples.

This clone was seen a single time. The V call is TRBV6-1, the J call TRBJ1-1, with D perhaps TRBD1 (6 bases). The V end lost 0 bases, the J end lost 5 bases, and 13 bases lay between the germline ends. CDR1 MNHNS and CDR2 SASEGT come from the germline V gene. The CDR3 spans 15 residues. The CDR3 region is CASSEADGGRTEAFF. The CDR3 DNA reads as TGTGCCAGCAGTGAAGCCGACGGGGGCCGGACTGAAGCTTTCTTT.

J is TRBJ2-7 and V is TRBV5-1, with D perhaps TRBD2 (5 bases). Germline V CDR1 and CDR2: SGHRS, YFSETQ. This CDR3 is 14 amino acids long. V shed 4 bases and J shed 9 bases, with 20 bases lying between them. CDR3: CASSPAVQAGPQYF. CDR3 coding DNA: TGCGCCAGCAGCCCGGCGGTGCAGGCGGGCCCGCAGTACTTC.

V usage is TRBV7-9 and J usage is TRBJ2-1; TRBD2 matches 10 bases. The germline gives CDR1 SEHNR, CDR2 FQNEAQ (reference sequence). V was pared by 2 bases and J by 8 bases, with 9 bases of the junction left unmatched. This CDR3 is 16 amino acids long. CDR3 residues: CASSLPSGRAGDEQFF. In nucleotides, the CDR3 is TGTGCCAGCAGCTTACCCAGCGGGAGGGCCGGTGATGAGCAGTTCTTC.

V usage is TRBV28 and J usage is TRBJ2-3; 7 bases fit TRBD2. With V trimmed by 6 bases and J by 2 bases, 14 bases remained unmatched. Germline V gene data show CDR1 as MDHEN and CDR2 as SYDVKM. This CDR3 has 17 amino acids. In DNA form, the CDR3 reads TGTGCCAGCAGATTTCCCCCAGCTAGCGGAGCCACAGATACGCAGTATTTT. Encoded protein: CASRFPPASGATDTQYF. Based on the CDR3 plus reference TRBV28 and TRBJ2-3, the full variable domain is DVKVTQSSRYLVKRTGEKVFLECVQDMDHENMFWYRQDPGLGLRLIYFSYDVKMKEKGDIPEGYSVSREKKERFSLILESASTNQTSMYLCASRFPPASGATDTQYFGPGTRLTVL.

The gene calls are TRBV2 and TRBJ1-4; D unresolved. This CDR3 contains 14 residues. Germline CDR1 SNHLY, CDR2 FYNNEI. V was trimmed by 8 bases and J by 7 bases, leaving 17 bases between them. As DNA, the CDR3 is TGTGCCAGCGGAGAGACAAAATGGGGTGAAAAACTGTTTTTT. Translating gives CASGETKWGEKLFF.

The V call is TRBV28, the J call TRBJ2-1; TRBD1 might be the D (5 bases). V was shortened by 4 bases and J by 6 bases, with 13 bases between the two germline ends. The CDR3 covers 14 residues. Germline V CDR1 and CDR2: MDHEN, SYDVKM. The CDR3 sequence is CASSSLWGPNEQFF. As DNA, the CDR3 is TGTGCCAGCAGTTCCCTTTGGGGCCCCAATGAGCAGTTCTTC. The whole variable domain, filled in from reference TRBV28 and TRBJ2-1, reads DVKVTQSSRYLVKRTGEKVFLECVQDMDHENMFWYRQDPGLGLRLIYFSYDVKMKEKGDIPEGYSVSREKKERFSLILESASTNQTSMYLCASSSLWGPNEQFFGPGTRLTVL.

CDR3 sequence (DNA): TGCGCCAGCAGTGAGTCCCAGGGAGGGGGTTATTTTGGGGCCAACGTCCTGACTTTC. Translated: CASSESQGGGYFGANVLTF. The chain employs TRBV10-2 and TRBJ2-6; D possibly corresponds to TRBD2 (7 bases). V was cut by 0 bases and J by 3 bases, with 18 bases left in between. Germline V gene data show CDR1 as WSHSY and CDR2 as SAAADI. The CDR3 consists of 19 residues.

This clone appeared a few times. The genes are TRBV18 and TRBJ1-5, with unresolved D. Germline values: CDR1 KGHSH, CDR2 LQKENI. The CDR3 runs to 10 residues. V was clipped by 3 bases and J by 6 bases, with 0 bases between them. The CDR3 region has the DNA TGTGCCAGCTCACCTCAGCCCCAGCATTTT. As protein: CASSPQPQHF.

This chain connects TRBV9 to TRBJ2-7; D is perhaps TRBD1 or TRBD2 (6 bases each). Looked up from germline, CDR1 is SGDLS and CDR2 is YYNGEE. The CDR3 contains 15 residues. V was trimmed by 0 bases and J by 4 bases, leaving 14 bases between them. The CDR3 DNA sequence: TGTGCCAGCAGCGTAGCCCCAGGGGAGGTTTACGAGCAGTACTTC. Translated: CASSVAPGEVYEQYF.

This clone was seen repeatedly, ten times or more. This chain connects TRBV4-2 to TRBJ1-1, with no clear D. CDR3 length: 13 residues. Deletions cut 4 bases from V and 5 bases from J, with 11 bases between. Germline lookup yields CDR1 LGHNA and CDR2 YNFKEQ. The CDR3 sequence: CASSPGSYTEAFF. Here the CDR3 DNA reads TGTGCCAGCAGCCCAGGATCGTATACTGAAGCTTTCTTT.

The rearrangement uses TRBV9 and TRBJ2-5; 10 positions agree with TRBD2. Germline-derived CDR1 and CDR2 are SGDLS and YYNGEE. Germline trimming cut 0 bases from V and 4 bases from J; bases unmatched to any gene: 9. CDR3 size: 17 residues. The CDR3 region has the DNA TGTGCCAGCAGCGTAGCGAGGACTAGCGGAGGTAGAGAGACCCAGTACTTC. Protein sequence: CASSVARTSGGRETQYF.

The gene calls are TRBV7-3 and TRBJ2-2, with D tentatively TRBD2 (5 bases). The CDR3 has 15 amino acids. V dropped 3 bases and J dropped 2 bases, with 10 bases sitting between them. Germline loops: CDR1 SGHTA, CDR2 FQGTGA. The CDR3 coding sequence is TGTGCCAGCAGCTTCGGAGGCAGAAACACCGGGGAGCTGTTTTTT. Translated: CASSFGGRNTGELFF.

The chain couples TRBV29-1 to TRBJ2-1, with TRBD2 matching 8 bases. Germline V gene data show CDR1 as SQVTM and CDR2 as ANQGSEA. This CDR3 region has 14 residues. The V gene end was trimmed by 2 bases and the J gene end by 13 bases; junction bases not matched to a gene: 13. The chain's CDR3 is CSVEPDLSSGTQFF. CDR3 coding DNA: TGCAGCGTTGAACCGGATCTGAGTAGCGGGACCCAGTTCTTC.

The chain has TRBV11-2 and TRBJ2-2; no firm D call. V was shortened by 2 bases and J by 1 base, with 8 bases between the two germline ends. CDR1 and CDR2 (germline): SGHAT, FQNNGV. The CDR3 is made up of 15 amino acids. CDR3 DNA sequence: TGTGCCAGCAGCTTAAAACTACTGAACACCGGGGAGCTGTTTTTT. Its protein product is CASSLKLLNTGELFF.

This sequence joins TRBV2 and TRBJ2-1; D call uncertain. The CDR3 sequence is 14 residues long. V shed 3 bases and J shed 6 bases, with 12 bases lying between them. The germline gives CDR1 SNHLY, CDR2 FYNNEI. CDR3: CASSELSPPNEQFF. The CDR3, as DNA: TGTGCCAGCAGTGAGTTGTCCCCCCCCAATGAGCAGTTCTTC.

This clone was found once. The CDR3: CSVEGQHADTQYF. In DNA, the CDR3 is TGCAGCGTTGAGGGACAGCATGCGGATACGCAGTATTTT. The V call is TRBV29-1, the J call TRBJ2-3; 7 bases agree with TRBD1. This CDR3 contains 13 residues. The germline V gene has CDR1 SQVTM and CDR2 ANQGSEA. The trim removed 3 bases at V and 6 bases at J, leaving 6 bases unmatched.

V is TRBV28 and J is TRBJ1-4, with D maybe TRBD1 (6 bases). Trimming took off 5 bases at V and 13 bases at J, with 17 bases between the two ends. This CDR3 is built from 13 residues. CDR1 and CDR2 (germline): MDHEN, SYDVKM. CDR3 in amino acids: CASSEQFQGRLFF. Here the CDR3 DNA reads TGTGCCAGCAGTGAACAGTTCCAGGGGAGACTGTTTTTT.

The rearrangement joins TRBV15 to TRBJ2-1; 13 bases agree with TRBD2. This CDR3 spans 18 amino acids. CDR1 and CDR2 from the germline V gene are LNHNV and YYDKDF (reference sequence). After removal of 3 bases from V and 9 bases from J, the junction contained 14 bases not matched to a gene. The CDR3 loop is CATSSPKKLAGGPSEQFF. The CDR3 DNA follows: TGTGCCACCAGCAGCCCTAAGAAACTAGCGGGAGGGCCAAGTGAGCAGTTCTTC.

The rearrangement joins TRBV7-2 to TRBJ2-1; a possible D gene is TRBD1 (6 bases). Germline CDR1 reads SGHTA; CDR2 reads FQGNSA. The length of the CDR3 is 16 residues. Between the trimmed V and J ends, which lost 5 bases and 6 bases, there was a span of 20 bases. CDR3: CASSPITGTRTNEQFF. CDR3 bases: TGTGCCAGCAGCCCTATTACCGGGACACGGACCAATGAGCAGTTCTTC.

Comments on this clone: The identical CDR3 is also encoded by other nucleotide sequences in the sample. V usage is TRBV5-1 and J usage is TRBJ2-5; unclear D gene. V lost 0 bases to trimming and J lost 2 bases, with 5 bases between them. CDR3 length: 13 residues. Germline V gives CDR1 SGHRS, CDR2 YFSETQ. The CDR3 coding sequence is TGCGCCAGCAGCTTGGCCGCTCAAGAGACCCAGTACTTC. This codes for CASSLAAQETQYF.

The rearrangement uses TRBV19 and TRBJ2-7; D unclear. CDR3 length equals 12 residues. Germline CDR1 and CDR2: LNHDA and SQIVND (reference sequence). Trimming shortened V by 5 bases and J by 7 bases, and 12 bases separated the two germline ends. CDR3 sequence: CASSRWGGEQYF. DNA of the CDR3: TGTGCCAGTAGTCGTTGGGGTGGAGAGCAGTACTTC.